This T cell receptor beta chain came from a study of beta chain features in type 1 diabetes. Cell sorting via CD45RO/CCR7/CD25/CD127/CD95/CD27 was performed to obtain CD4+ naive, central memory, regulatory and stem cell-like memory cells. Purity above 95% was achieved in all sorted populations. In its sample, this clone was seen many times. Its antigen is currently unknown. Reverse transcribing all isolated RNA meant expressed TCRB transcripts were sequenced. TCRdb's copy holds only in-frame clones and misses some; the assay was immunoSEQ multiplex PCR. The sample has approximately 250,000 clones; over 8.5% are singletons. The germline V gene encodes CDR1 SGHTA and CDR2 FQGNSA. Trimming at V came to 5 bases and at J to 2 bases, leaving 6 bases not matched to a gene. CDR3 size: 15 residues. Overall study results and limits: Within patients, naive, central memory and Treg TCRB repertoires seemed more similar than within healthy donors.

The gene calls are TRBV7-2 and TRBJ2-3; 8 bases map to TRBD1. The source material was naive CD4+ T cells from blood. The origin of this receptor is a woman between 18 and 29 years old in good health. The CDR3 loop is CASSPGTGITDTQYF. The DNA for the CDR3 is TGTGCCAGCAGCCCTGGGACAGGCATCACAGATACGCAGTATTTT.